This T cell receptor (beta chain) was sequenced for a study of PD-1 blockade in classical Hodgkin lymphoma. General study results and limits: When set against healthy donors, newly diagnosed patients were reported to show lower baseline TCR diversity.

Profiled with immunoSEQ multiplex PCR; TCRdb holds only in-frame clones, not every one. The top ten clones hold under 5% of a sample with some 17,000 clones, around 75% of them seen once. CDR1 and CDR2 from the germline V gene are MNHNS and SASEGT. V shed 6 bases and J 2 bases; nucleotides not matched to a gene: 0. The CDR3 extends over 14 amino acids. Autologous stem cell transplantation was followed by relapse in every patient, and brentuximab vedotin exposure varied. In the case of this clone: Its cognate antigen is unknown.

The source of this sequence is a human donor with classical Hodgkin lymphoma. The V call is TRBV6-1, the J call TRBJ2-1; 11 bases map to TRBD2. Sequenced here: peripheral blood mononuclear cells (PBMCs), sampled at baseline. The CDR3 nucleotides are TGTGCCAGCAGGGGACTAGCGGCCTACAATGAGCAGTTCTTC. Translation: CASRGLAAYNEQFF.